The entry below describes one T cell receptor beta chain. At one boundary the junction diverges from the germline segment, which might be a read error. This CDR3 is built from 17 residues. The V gene's germline CDR1 is MNHGY and CDR2 SVAAGI. These data come from a study of T cells in Graves' hyperthyroidism and ophthalmopathy. TCR beta CDR3 region amplification was performed from RNA transcripts. First-round RT-PCR of the TCR CDR3 relied on the HTBI primer set. TCRdb re-called the multiplex PCR reads through MiXCR, storing one row per CDR3 protein. The data hold fewer than 200,000 distinct CDR3 sequences, with more than 15% observed a single time.

Sequenced material: blood. The genes are TRBV6-9 and TRBJ2-3, with 12 positions matching TRBD2. This TCR was recovered from a woman aged 50 to 65 with Graves' hyperthyroidism. The CDR3 coding sequence is TGTGCCAGCAGTTTCCGACTAGCGGGGGCCACCACAGATAGGCAGTATTTT. This codes for CASSFRLAGATTDRQYF.